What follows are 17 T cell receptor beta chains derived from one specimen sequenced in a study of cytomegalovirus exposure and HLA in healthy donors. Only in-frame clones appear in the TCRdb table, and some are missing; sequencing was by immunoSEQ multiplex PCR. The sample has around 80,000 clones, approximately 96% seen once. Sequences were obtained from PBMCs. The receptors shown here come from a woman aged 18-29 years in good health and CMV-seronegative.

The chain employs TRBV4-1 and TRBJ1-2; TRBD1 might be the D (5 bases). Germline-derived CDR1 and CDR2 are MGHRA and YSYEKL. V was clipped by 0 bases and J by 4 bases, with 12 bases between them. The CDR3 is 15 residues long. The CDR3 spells CASSQDRAAGYGYTF. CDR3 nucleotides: TGCGCCAGCAGCCAAGACAGGGCTGCTGGCTATGGCTACACCTTC.

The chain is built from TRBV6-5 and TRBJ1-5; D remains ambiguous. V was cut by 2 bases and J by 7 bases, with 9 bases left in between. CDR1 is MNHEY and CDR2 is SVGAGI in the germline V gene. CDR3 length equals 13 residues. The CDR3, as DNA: TGTGCCAGCAGTTACGCGGGGTCCCAGCCCCAGCATTTT. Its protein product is CASSYAGSQPQHF.

This CDR3 is CASSPRGIYEQYF. The CDR3 nucleotides are TGCGCCAGCAGCCCTCGAGGGATCTACGAGCAGTACTTC. This chain joins TRBV5-1 and TRBJ2-7; maybe TRBD2 (5 bases). Germline lookup yields CDR1 SGHRS and CDR2 YFSETQ. This CDR3 spans 13 amino acids. Trimming stripped 4 bases from V and 3 bases from J, with 11 bases between.

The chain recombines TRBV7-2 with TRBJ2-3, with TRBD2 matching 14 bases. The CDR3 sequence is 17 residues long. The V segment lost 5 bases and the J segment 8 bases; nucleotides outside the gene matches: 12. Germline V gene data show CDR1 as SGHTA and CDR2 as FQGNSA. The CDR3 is CASSPPEGLAGVGTQYF. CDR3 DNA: TGTGCCAGCAGCCCCCCCGAGGGACTAGCGGGAGTAGGTACGCAGTATTTT.

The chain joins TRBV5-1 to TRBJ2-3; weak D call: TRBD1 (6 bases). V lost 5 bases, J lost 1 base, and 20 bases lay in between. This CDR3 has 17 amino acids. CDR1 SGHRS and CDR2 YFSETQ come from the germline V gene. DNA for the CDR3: TGCGCCAGCAGTAAACCCACACAGGGATTAGGCACAGATACGCAGTATTTT. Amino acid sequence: CASSKPTQGLGTDTQYF.

Here the CDR3 DNA reads TGCGCCAGCAGCTTGCCACTAGCGGGAGCCCGCGGGGATACGCAGTATTTT. It specifies CASSLPLAGARGDTQYF. The chain links TRBV5-1 to TRBJ2-3, with 11 bases matching TRBD2. J was trimmed by 6 bases and V by 1 base; bases with no gene match: 10. This CDR3 has 17 amino acids. Germline V gene lookup returns CDR1 SGHRS and CDR2 YFSETQ.

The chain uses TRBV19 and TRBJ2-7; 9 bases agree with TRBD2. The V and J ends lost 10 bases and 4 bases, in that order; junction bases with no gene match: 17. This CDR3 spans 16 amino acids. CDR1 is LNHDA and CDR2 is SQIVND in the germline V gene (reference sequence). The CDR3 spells CATRGVSSGSMYEQYF. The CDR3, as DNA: TGTGCCACCCGGGGTGTTAGTAGCGGGAGTATGTACGAGCAGTACTTC.

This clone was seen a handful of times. The CDR3 sequence: CASSGDRETDTQYF. DNA for the CDR3: TGTGCCAGCAGCGGGGACAGGGAGACAGATACGCAGTATTTT. This chain uses TRBV6-1 with TRBJ2-3; TRBD1 agrees at 9 bases. CDR3 length: 14 residues. V lost 6 bases and J lost 3; bases outside the gene matches: 4. The germline CDR1 and CDR2 sequences are MNHNS and SASEGT.

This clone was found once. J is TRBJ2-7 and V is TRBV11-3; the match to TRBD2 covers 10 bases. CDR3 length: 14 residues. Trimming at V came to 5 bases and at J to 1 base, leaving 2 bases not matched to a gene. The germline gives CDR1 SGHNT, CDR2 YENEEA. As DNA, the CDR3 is TGTGCCAGCAGCCTAGCGGGAGAGTCCTACGAGCAGTACTTC. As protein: CASSLAGESYEQYF.

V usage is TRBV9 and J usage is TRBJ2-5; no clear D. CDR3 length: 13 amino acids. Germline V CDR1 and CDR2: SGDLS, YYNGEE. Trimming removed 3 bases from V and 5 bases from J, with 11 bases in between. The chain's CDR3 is CASSGGSPETQYF. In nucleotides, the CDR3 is TGTGCCAGCAGCGGAGGATCCCCCGAGACCCAGTACTTC.

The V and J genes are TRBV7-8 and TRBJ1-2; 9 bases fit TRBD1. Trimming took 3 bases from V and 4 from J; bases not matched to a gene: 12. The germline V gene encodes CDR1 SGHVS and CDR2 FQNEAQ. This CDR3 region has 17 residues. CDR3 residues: CASSLSGQGFGAYGYTF. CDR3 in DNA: TGTGCCAGCAGCTTGAGCGGACAGGGGTTCGGGGCCTATGGCTACACCTTC.

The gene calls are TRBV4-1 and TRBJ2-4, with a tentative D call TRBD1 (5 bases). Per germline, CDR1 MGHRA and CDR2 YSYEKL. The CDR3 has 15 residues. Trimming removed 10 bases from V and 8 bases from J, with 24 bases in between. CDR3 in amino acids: CATQRIPNRWDIQYF. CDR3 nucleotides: TGCGCCACCCAACGGATCCCGAACAGGTGGGACATTCAGTACTTC.

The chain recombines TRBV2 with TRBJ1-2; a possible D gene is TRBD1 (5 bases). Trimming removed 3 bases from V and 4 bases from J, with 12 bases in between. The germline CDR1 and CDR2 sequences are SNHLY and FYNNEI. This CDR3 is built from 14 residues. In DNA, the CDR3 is TGTGCCAGCAGTGAGGAGGGGTTTGGCTATGGCTACACCTTC. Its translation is CASSEEGFGYGYTF.

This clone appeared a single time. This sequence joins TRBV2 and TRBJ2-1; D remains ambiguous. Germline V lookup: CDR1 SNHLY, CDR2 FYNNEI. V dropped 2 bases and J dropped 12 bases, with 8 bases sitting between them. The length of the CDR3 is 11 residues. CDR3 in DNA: TGTGCCAGCAGTGAAAAAATATCGCAGTTCTTC. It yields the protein CASSEKISQFF.

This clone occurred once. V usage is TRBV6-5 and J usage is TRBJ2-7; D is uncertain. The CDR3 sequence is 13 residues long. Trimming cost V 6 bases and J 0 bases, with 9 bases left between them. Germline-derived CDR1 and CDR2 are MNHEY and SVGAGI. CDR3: CASRTPPSYEQYF. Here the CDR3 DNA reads TGTGCCAGCAGGACACCCCCCTCCTACGAGCAGTACTTC.

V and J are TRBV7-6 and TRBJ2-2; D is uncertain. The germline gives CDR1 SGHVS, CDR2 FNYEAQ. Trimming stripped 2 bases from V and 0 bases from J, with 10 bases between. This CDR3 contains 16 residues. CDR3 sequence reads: CASSLIFPANTGELFF. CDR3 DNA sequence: TGTGCCAGCAGCTTAATATTCCCCGCGAACACCGGGGAGCTGTTTTTT. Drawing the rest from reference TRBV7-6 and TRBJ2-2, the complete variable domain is GAGVSQSPRYKVTKRGQDVALRCDPISGHVSLYWYRQALGQGPEFLTYFNYEAQQDKSGLPNDRFSAERPEGSISTLTIQRTEQRDSAMYRCASSLIFPANTGELFFGEGSRLTVL.

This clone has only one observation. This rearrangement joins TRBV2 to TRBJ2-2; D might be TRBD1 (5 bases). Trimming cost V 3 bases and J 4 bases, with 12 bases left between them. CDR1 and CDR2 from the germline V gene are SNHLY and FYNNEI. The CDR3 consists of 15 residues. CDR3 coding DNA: TGTGCCAGCAGTGATCGGCAGGGTACCACCGGGGAGCTGTTTTTT. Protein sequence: CASSDRQGTTGELFF.